This entry lists 27 T cell receptor beta chains sequenced from one sample in a study of T cell changes during pregnancy in multiple sclerosis. Generated by immunoSEQ multiplex PCR, the TCRdb table keeps only in-frame clones and is missing some. The sample lists 40,000 to 55,000 clones, over 90% seen once, with 0.55% to 0.65% in the top ten. The source material was CD4+ T cells from peripheral blood mononuclear cells, sampled after pregnancy. The receptor source for this set is a female donor in good health, enrolled as a control in a pregnancy study.

The V gene is TRBV5-6, the J gene TRBJ2-7; D might be TRBD1 (6 bases). Trimming removed 4 bases from V and 4 bases from J, with 15 bases in between. Germline V gene lookup returns CDR1 SGHDT and CDR2 YYEEEE. CDR3 length: 14 residues. In DNA, the CDR3 is TGTGCCAGCAGCCTGGGGCTAACAGGGTACGAGCAGTACTTC. Translating gives CASSLGLTGYEQYF.

This rearrangement joins TRBV20-1 to TRBJ2-3; weak D call: TRBD1 (5 bases). The ends were cut back, 7 bases at V and 4 bases at J, with 9 bases in the middle. CDR3 length: 11 amino acids. Germline-derived CDR1 and CDR2 are DFQATT and SNEGSKA (reference sequence). The DNA for the CDR3 is TGCAGTGTAGGGGCGTCAGATACGCAGTATTTT. This translates into CSVGASDTQYF.

V usage is TRBV5-6 and J usage is TRBJ2-1; 9 bases match TRBD2. The CDR3 runs to 17 residues. V was clipped by 7 bases and J by 1 base; unmatched bases: 12. Looked up from germline, CDR1 is SGHDT and CDR2 is YYEEEE. The DNA for the CDR3 is TGTGCCAGCCAGGGGCGGGAGGGCCAAAGGTCCTACAATGAGCAGTTCTTC. This codes for CASQGREGQRSYNEQFF.

The V call is TRBV5-1, the J call TRBJ1-5; 7 bases match TRBD1. CDR1 and CDR2 (germline): SGHRS, YFSETQ. The CDR3 has 15 residues. V gave up 0 bases and J gave up 5 bases; unmatched junction bases: 5. The CDR3 loop reads CASSLDRGHHQPQHF. The CDR3 DNA is TGCGCCAGCAGCTTGGACAGGGGACACCATCAGCCCCAGCATTTT.

The rearrangement uses TRBV6-5 and TRBJ2-3; 13 nucleotides match TRBD2. The length of the CDR3 is 15 residues. V shed 5 bases, J shed 7 bases, and the junction held 6 bases outside the gene matches. Germline CDR1 and CDR2: MNHEY and SVGAGI. The CDR3 DNA reads as TGTGCCAGCAGTGCACTAGCGGGAGGGCCAAATACGCAGTATTTT. Protein sequence: CASSALAGGPNTQYF.

The chain uses TRBV5-4 and TRBJ1-6, with D perhaps TRBD1 (6 bases). Per the germline V gene, CDR1 is SGHNT and CDR2 is YYREEE (reference sequence). Trimming left V 4 bases short and J 8 bases short, with 19 bases between. The CDR3 length is 16 residues. The CDR3 DNA reads as TGTGCCAGCAGCCCAGGCCAAACAGGGATTTATTCACCCCTCCACTTT. Amino acid sequence: CASSPGQTGIYSPLHF. The variable domain in full, completed from reference TRBV5-4 and TRBJ1-6, reads ETGVTQSPTHLIKTRGQQVTLRCSSQSGHNTVSWYQQALGQGPQFIFQYYREEENGRGNFPPRFSGLQFPNYSSELNVNALELDDSALYLCASSPGQTGIYSPLHFGNGTRLTVT.

This chain joins TRBV13 and TRBJ2-7, with no clear D. V was trimmed by 0 bases and J by 0 bases, leaving 15 bases between them. Germline assignment: CDR1 PRHDT and CDR2 FYEKMQ (reference sequence). The CDR3 consists of 17 residues. The chain's CDR3 is CASSLGLLGASSYEQYF. DNA for the CDR3: TGTGCCAGCAGCTTAGGCCTTCTGGGCGCGAGCTCCTACGAGCAGTACTTC.

V is TRBV14 and J is TRBJ2-6; no clear D gene. Germline assignment: CDR1 SGHDN and CDR2 FVKESK. Between the trimmed V and J ends, which lost 3 bases and 6 bases, there was a span of 9 bases. The CDR3 runs 14 residues. The CDR3 DNA reads as TGTGCCAGCAGCCAGGCAGGTGTGGCCAACGTCCTGACTTTC. It yields the protein CASSQAGVANVLTF.

CDR3 sequence: CASSYRLADKTEYF. The CDR3 DNA is TGTGCCAGCAGTTATCGCCTAGCGGATAAGACGGAGTACTTC. The chain combines TRBV6-9 with TRBJ2-7; 7 bases are a match to TRBD2. CDR3 length equals 14 residues. The V gene end was trimmed by 2 bases and the J gene end by 11 bases; junction bases not matched to a gene: 12. Germline assignment: CDR1 MNHGY and CDR2 SVAAGI.

The gene calls are TRBV27 and TRBJ2-3; D ambiguous. This CDR3 has 14 amino acids. Germline V gene data show CDR1 as MNHEY and CDR2 as SMNVEV (reference sequence). V lost 3 bases to trimming and J lost 5 bases, with 12 bases between them. CDR3 amino acids: CASSFGHRRDTQYF. The CDR3 DNA follows: TGTGCCAGCAGTTTTGGCCATCGGAGAGATACGCAGTATTTT.

This clone was recorded once. The V call is TRBV5-1, the J call TRBJ2-7; D remains unclear. Trimming took off 0 bases at V and 2 bases at J, with 12 bases between the two ends. The CDR3 loop spans 15 amino acids. Per the germline V gene, CDR1 is SGHRS and CDR2 is YFSETQ. The CDR3 nucleotides are TGCGCCAGCAGCTTGGGGCATGTGGAGACCTACGAGCAGTACTTC. Translation: CASSLGHVETYEQYF.

The gene calls are TRBV4-2 and TRBJ2-3; 8 bases agree with TRBD1. Germline V gene lookup returns CDR1 LGHNA and CDR2 YNFKEQ. Germline trimming cut 1 base from V and 6 bases from J; bases unmatched to any gene: 9. The CDR3 has 16 amino acids. For the CDR3, the DNA is TGTGCCAGCAGCCAAGTTTACAGGGGGGTCGGGGATACGCAGTATTTT. This codes for CASSQVYRGVGDTQYF.

The rearrangement links TRBV7-6 to TRBJ1-3; D is ambiguous. This CDR3 spans 16 amino acids. The germline V and J ends were trimmed by 2 bases and 5 bases, with 16 bases remaining between them. Per germline, CDR1 SGHVS and CDR2 FNYEAQ. The DNA of the CDR3 is TGTGCCAGCAGCTTATCCCCGTCCGGTAAAAGAAACACCATATATTTT. Translating gives CASSLSPSGKRNTIYF. Filled out from reference TRBV7-6 and TRBJ1-3, the complete variable domain reads GAGVSQSPRYKVTKRGQDVALRCDPISGHVSLYWYRQALGQGPEFLTYFNYEAQQDKSGLPNDRFSAERPEGSISTLTIQRTEQRDSAMYRCASSLSPSGKRNTIYFGEGSWLTVV.

The chain couples TRBV18 to TRBJ2-1, with D maybe TRBD1 (6 bases). Germline CDR1 and CDR2: KGHSH and LQKENI. The length of the CDR3 is 16 residues. The V end was cut by 1 base, the J end by 5 bases, with 15 bases between. The CDR3 reads CASSPLQGRGNNEQFF. CDR3 DNA: TGTGCCAGCTCACCACTCCAGGGGAGAGGGAACAATGAGCAGTTCTTC.

This sequence joins TRBV7-2 and TRBJ2-7, with 8 bases identical to TRBD2. The CDR3 covers 15 residues. V trimming: 4 bases; J trimming: 4 bases; junction bases outside the gene matches: 9. Per the germline V gene, CDR1 is SGHTA and CDR2 is FQGNSA. The CDR3: CASSSASGRVYEQYF. CDR3 nucleotide sequence: TGTGCCAGCAGCTCGGCCAGCGGGAGAGTGTACGAGCAGTACTTC.

The chain employs TRBV25-1 and TRBJ1-2; 8 bases fit TRBD1. CDR1 MGHDK and CDR2 SYGVNS come from the germline V gene. There are 14 residues in the CDR3. J gave up 4 bases and V 1 base, and 2 bases lay outside the gene matches. As DNA, the CDR3 is TGTGCCAGCAGTGAATCAGGGGGCCGCTATGGCTACACCTTC. Its translation: CASSESGGRYGYTF.

The rearrangement links TRBV20-1 to TRBJ2-1, with TRBD2 identical over 10 bases. V lost 6 bases and J lost 12; bases outside the gene matches: 5. This CDR3 comprises 11 residues. Germline values: CDR1 DFQATT, CDR2 SNEGSKA (reference sequence). This CDR3 reads CSAPLAGLQFF. The DNA of the CDR3 is TGCAGTGCACCACTAGCGGGGCTGCAGTTCTTC.

This chain uses TRBV6-5 with TRBJ1-2; possibly TRBD1 for D (5 bases). The V and J ends lost 5 bases and 10 bases respectively, with 11 bases between them. The CDR3 contains 11 residues. Germline assignment: CDR1 MNHEY and CDR2 SVGAGI. Here the CDR3 DNA reads TGTGCCAGCAGTAAAGGCAGGGACTACACCTTC. Translated, it gives CASSKGRDYTF.

The rearrangement joins TRBV19 to TRBJ2-1; TRBD2 is a possible D gene (6 bases). V dropped 3 bases and J dropped 4 bases, with 13 bases sitting between them. The CDR3 runs to 15 residues. In germline, CDR1 is LNHDA, CDR2 SQIVND (reference sequence). The CDR3 is CASSMGGTLYNEQFF. The DNA for the CDR3 is TGTGCCAGTAGTATGGGCGGGACTTTGTACAATGAGCAGTTCTTC.

The chain employs TRBV6-6 and TRBJ2-2; no clear D. The CDR3 is 13 residues long. Germline V gene lookup returns CDR1 MNHNY and CDR2 SVGAGI (reference sequence). Trimming took 5 bases from V and 6 from J, leaving 10 bases between them. The chain's CDR3 is CASSRVAAGELFF. CDR3 in DNA: TGTGCCAGCAGTCGGGTGGCAGCCGGGGAGCTGTTTTTT.

The chain uses TRBV14 and TRBJ1-1; 11 bases map to TRBD1. V lost 6 bases and J lost 11; bases outside the gene matches: 5. CDR1 is SGHDN, CDR2 FVKESK, per germline. The CDR3 covers 12 residues. The CDR3 DNA is TGTGCCAGCAGTCGGGACAGGGGGACGGCTTTCTTT. It is translated as CASSRDRGTAFF.

J is TRBJ1-4 and V is TRBV28, with TRBD1 identical over 9 bases. The germline CDR1 and CDR2 sequences are MDHEN and SYDVKM. The V gene end was trimmed by 4 bases and the J gene end by 6 bases; junction bases not matched to a gene: 6. CDR3 length equals 15 residues. The CDR3 DNA is TGTGCCAGCAGTTCGACAGGGGGGCCATATGAAAAACTGTTTTTT. As protein: CASSSTGGPYEKLFF.

The chain has TRBV6-6 and TRBJ1-5; 11 positions agree with TRBD1. CDR1 and CDR2 from the germline V gene are MNHNY and SVGAGI (reference sequence). The V segment lost 6 bases and the J segment 5 bases; nucleotides outside the gene matches: 6. This CDR3 comprises 15 residues. In DNA, the CDR3 is TGTGCCAGCAGCTCCGGGACAGGGGGGTATCAGCCCCAGCATTTT. Translated: CASSSGTGGYQPQHF.

The chain has TRBV6-1 and TRBJ2-7; D possibly corresponds to TRBD1 (6 bases). The CDR3 spans 13 residues. V lost 6 bases and J lost 2, with 11 bases in between. Germline assignment: CDR1 MNHNS and CDR2 SASEGT. The DNA of the CDR3 is TGTGCCAGCAGCGAACAGGGAACCTACGAGCAGTACTTC. Encoded protein: CASSEQGTYEQYF.

V gene TRBV27 combines with J gene TRBJ2-2, with TRBD2 matching 8 bases. After removal of 2 bases from V and 4 bases from J, the junction contained 3 bases not matched to a gene. The CDR3 is made up of 15 amino acids. The germline CDR1 and CDR2 sequences are MNHEY and SMNVEV (reference sequence). The CDR3 here is CASSLGRGVTGELFF. The CDR3 DNA follows: TGTGCCAGCAGTTTAGGGCGGGGGGTCACCGGGGAGCTGTTTTTT.

The gene calls are TRBV5-1 and TRBJ2-1; 8 bases line up with TRBD2. Trimming took 3 bases from V and 4 from J; bases not matched to a gene: 6. The CDR3 length is 15 residues. Germline CDR1 is SGHRS and CDR2 is YFSETQ. The chain's CDR3 is CASSSTSGIYNEQFF. DNA for the CDR3: TGCGCCAGCAGCTCCACTAGCGGAATATACAATGAGCAGTTCTTC.

The rearrangement uses TRBV5-1 and TRBJ2-3; D may be TRBD2 (6 bases). Germline CDR1 and CDR2: SGHRS and YFSETQ. Trimming left V 3 bases short and J 2 bases short, with 10 bases between. The CDR3 contains 14 residues. In nucleotides, the CDR3 is TGCGCCAGCAGCTCCGGGGGATACACAGATACGCAGTATTTT. Translating gives CASSSGGYTDTQYF.